These 10 T cell receptor beta chains were all obtained from the same sample, sequenced in a study of blood T cell repertoires in COVID-19. The repertoire was sequenced with immunoSEQ multiplex PCR; TCRdb's copy has only in-frame clones and lacks some. This table holds about 310,000 clones, around 86% found once. The sequenced sample was peripheral blood. Every receptor here comes from a man in his forties or fifties with active or convalescent COVID-19.

This clone has just one count. The chain employs TRBV30 and TRBJ2-3, with 11 bases lining up with TRBD2. CDR1 and CDR2 (germline): GTSNPN, SVGIG (reference sequence). The CDR3 length is 15 residues. V was clipped by 2 bases and J by 4 bases; unmatched bases: 5. CDR3 sequence: CAWSRGLAGPDTQYF. DNA of the CDR3: TGTGCCTGGAGTAGAGGACTAGCGGGTCCAGATACGCAGTATTTT.

CDR3 sequence reads: CASSARGRDTEAFF. In DNA form, the CDR3 reads TGCGCCAGCAGTGCTAGGGGGCGCGACACTGAAGCTTTCTTT. The chain has TRBV10-1 and TRBJ1-1; 7 bases match TRBD1. V was pared by 4 bases and J by 3 bases, with 5 bases of the junction left unmatched. CDR1 is WNHNN, CDR2 SYGVQD, per germline (reference sequence). There are 14 residues in the CDR3.

This sequence joins TRBV28 and TRBJ2-6; D might be TRBD2 (5 bases). The V end was cut by 3 bases, the J end by 4 bases, with 13 bases between. This CDR3 contains 16 residues. Germline values: CDR1 MDHEN, CDR2 SYDVKM. Here the CDR3 DNA reads TGTGCCAGCAGTTTCAGGCCGGGATCAGGGGCCAACGTCCTGACTTTC. Translated, it gives CASSFRPGSGANVLTF.

This clone was recorded a few times. This sequence joins TRBV10-3 and TRBJ2-7; possible D gene TRBD1, 6 bases. Trimming stripped 10 bases from V and 1 base from J, with 11 bases between. The CDR3 runs to 12 residues. Germline lookup yields CDR1 ENHRY and CDR2 SYGVKD. The CDR3 protein is CATTDRSYEQYF. The CDR3 DNA reads TGTGCCACTACCGACAGGTCCTACGAGCAGTACTTC.

The chain carries TRBV9 and TRBJ2-3, with D possibly being TRBD1 (6 bases). V gave up 4 bases and J gave up 3 bases, with 12 bases separating them. The CDR3 length is 14 residues. Germline values: CDR1 SGDLS, CDR2 YYNGEE. In DNA form, the CDR3 reads TGTGCCAGCAGCTCGGACAGCCAGACAGATACGCAGTATTTT. Protein product: CASSSDSQTDTQYF.

This chain connects TRBV5-6 to TRBJ2-5, with TRBD1 matching 9 bases. This CDR3 is 14 amino acids long. The ends lost 2 bases at V and 5 bases at J; junction bases unmatched: 4. CDR1 and CDR2 from the germline V gene are SGHDT and YYEEEE. CDR3 sequence reads: CASSFEQGAETQYF. In nucleotides, the CDR3 is TGTGCCAGCAGCTTCGAACAGGGGGCCGAGACCCAGTACTTC.

This chain links TRBV2 with TRBJ2-5; D is possibly TRBD2 (5 bases). With 8 bases removed from V and 4 bases from J, the gap between germline ends came to 11 bases. Germline CDR1 is SNHLY and CDR2 is FYNNEI. The CDR3 loop spans 12 amino acids. In DNA, the CDR3 is TGTGCCAGCGAGGGCGGAGGAGAGACCCAGTACTTC. Amino acid sequence: CASEGGGETQYF.

The rearrangement uses TRBV19 and TRBJ1-2, with 7 nucleotides matching TRBD1. The V and J ends lost 3 bases and 3 bases, in that order; junction bases with no gene match: 7. The germline V gene encodes CDR1 LNHDA and CDR2 SQIVND (reference sequence). The CDR3 contains 15 residues. The DNA of the CDR3 is TGTGCCAGTAGTATCCCAGGGGGACCGCACTATGGCTACACCTTC. Protein: CASSIPGGPHYGYTF. The full variable domain, in which reference TRBV19 and TRBJ1-2 provide the parts outside the CDR3, is DGGITQSPKYLFRKEGQNVTLSCEQNLNHDAMYWYRQDPGQGLRLIYYSQIVNDFQKGDIAEGYSVSREKKESFPLTVTSAQKNPTAFYLCASSIPGGPHYGYTFGSGTRLTVV.

The V gene is TRBV24-1, the J gene TRBJ1-2, with 7 positions matching TRBD1. This CDR3 is 15 amino acids long. Germline lookup yields CDR1 KGHDR and CDR2 SFDVKD. With 7 bases clipped from V and 7 bases from J, the junction kept 14 bases outside the gene matches. This chain's CDR3 is CATRGINRGVLGYTF. In DNA form, the CDR3 reads TGTGCCACCAGGGGGATTAACAGGGGAGTCCTTGGCTACACCTTC.

The chain recombines TRBV30 with TRBJ2-7; perhaps TRBD2 as D (6 bases). The CDR3 is 15 amino acids. In germline, CDR1 is GTSNPN, CDR2 SVGIG (reference sequence). Trimming shortened V by 4 bases and J by 2 bases, and 18 bases separated the two germline ends. This chain's CDR3 is CAWTEIGGAPYEQYF. Here the CDR3 DNA reads TGTGCCTGGACCGAAATCGGAGGGGCCCCCTACGAGCAGTACTTC. Full variable domain (rest looked up from reference TRBV30 and TRBJ2-7): SQTIHQWPATLVQPVGSPLSLECTVEGTSNPNLYWYRQAAGRGLQLLFYSVGIGQISSEVPQNLSASRPQDRQFILSSKKLLLSDSGFYLCAWTEIGGAPYEQYFGPGTRLTVT.